The 17 T cell receptor beta chains presented below share a single source sample, sequenced in a study of blood T cell repertoires in COVID-19. Here immunoSEQ multiplex PCR was the method, and the copy in TCRdb shows in-frame clones only, minus some. The sample contains about 52,000 clones, about nine tenths of which appear only once. Sample: peripheral blood. The receptors stem from an older man with active or convalescent COVID-19.

The chain is built from TRBV7-2 and TRBJ1-1, with D maybe TRBD1 (6 bases). This CDR3 region has 17 residues. CDR1 is SGHTA and CDR2 is FQGNSA in the germline V gene. V lost 5 bases, J lost 4 bases, and 23 bases lay in between. The CDR3 is CASSIKGKWGRGTEAFF. The CDR3 region has the DNA TGTGCCAGCAGCATAAAGGGGAAGTGGGGGCGAGGCACTGAAGCTTTCTTT.

This chain joins TRBV28 and TRBJ1-3; D gene uncertain. The germline gives CDR1 MDHEN, CDR2 SYDVKM. This CDR3 contains 15 residues. The ends were cut back, 3 bases at V and 3 bases at J, with 12 bases in the middle. CDR3 protein: CASSFVRLDGNTIYF. CDR3 sequence (DNA): TGTGCCAGCAGTTTTGTCAGACTCGATGGAAACACCATATATTTT. Full variable domain (remainder filled in from reference TRBV28 and TRBJ1-3): DVKVTQSSRYLVKRTGEKVFLECVQDMDHENMFWYRQDPGLGLRLIYFSYDVKMKEKGDIPEGYSVSREKKERFSLILESASTNQTSMYLCASSFVRLDGNTIYFGEGSWLTVV.

The chain employs TRBV28 and TRBJ1-1; D is uncertain. The V end was cut by 2 bases, the J end by 0 bases, with 4 bases between. CDR1 is MDHEN and CDR2 is SYDVKM in the germline V gene. The CDR3 has 13 amino acids. CDR3 loop: CASSLVMNTEAFF. The CDR3 DNA is TGTGCCAGCAGTTTAGTAATGAACACTGAAGCTTTCTTT.

This clone showed up just once. This rearrangement joins TRBV9 to TRBJ2-5; 8 positions match TRBD2. The V gene's germline CDR1 is SGDLS and CDR2 YYNGEE. The V segment lost 0 bases and the J segment 4 bases; nucleotides outside the gene matches: 5. This CDR3 is 15 amino acids long. This chain's CDR3 is CASSVGRLALETQYF. The CDR3 DNA is TGTGCCAGCAGCGTAGGGCGACTAGCGTTAGAGACCCAGTACTTC.

The rearrangement uses TRBV30 and TRBJ1-5, with D unresolved. Germline assignment: CDR1 GTSNPN and CDR2 SVGIG (reference sequence). V was trimmed by 2 bases and J by 5 bases, leaving 7 bases between them. This CDR3 contains 12 residues. The CDR3 nucleotides read TGTGCCTGGAGTAATGGCTATCAGCCCCAGCATTTT. This translates into CAWSNGYQPQHF.

V is TRBV4-1 and J is TRBJ2-7, with 9 bases identical to TRBD2. V dropped 2 bases and J dropped 4; count of bases not matched to a gene: 9. The length of the CDR3 is 16 residues. Looked up from germline, CDR1 is MGHRA and CDR2 is YSYEKL. The CDR3 sequence is CASSQPVAGGRYEQYF. In nucleotides, the CDR3 is TGCGCCAGCAGCCAACCTGTTGCGGGGGGGAGGTACGAGCAGTACTTC.

This clone was detected only once. This chain uses TRBV3-1 (or the pseudogene TRBV3-2) with TRBJ1-6; a weak D match, TRBD1 (6 bases). CDR1 and CDR2 (germline): LGHDT, YNNKEL (reference sequence). Trimming removed 3 bases at V and 7 bases at J, with 28 bases between. This CDR3 has 20 amino acids. This chain's CDR3 is CASSQLILTGSAGGNSPLHF. CDR3 nucleotides: TGTGCCAGCAGCCAGTTAATCCTAACAGGCTCGGCGGGGGGCAATTCACCCCTCCACTTT.

The rearrangement links TRBV7-6 to TRBJ2-3, with unresolved D. With 2 bases removed from V and 0 bases from J, the gap between germline ends came to 6 bases. Germline V gene lookup returns CDR1 SGHVS and CDR2 FNYEAQ. The CDR3 contains 14 residues. CDR3 sequence reads: CASSLLGSTDTQYF. CDR3 in DNA: TGTGCCAGCAGCTTACTCGGGAGCACAGATACGCAGTATTTT.

This clone was recorded only once. The chain couples TRBV7-8 to TRBJ2-7; maybe TRBD1 (6 bases). The germline V gene has CDR1 SGHVS and CDR2 FQNEAQ. The CDR3 length is 14 residues. V shed 2 bases and J shed 3 bases, with 11 bases lying between them. The CDR3 reads CASSLLPGDYEQYF. For the CDR3, the DNA is TGTGCCAGCAGCTTACTGCCAGGGGACTACGAGCAGTACTTC.

The J gene is TRBJ2-5, the V gene TRBV28; 13 positions match TRBD2. After removal of 2 bases from V and 3 bases from J, the junction contained 3 bases not matched to a gene. From germline, CDR1 is MDHEN and CDR2 SYDVKM. The CDR3 sequence is 16 residues long. The CDR3 loop reads CASSLGLAGEEETQYF. In nucleotides, the CDR3 is TGTGCCAGCAGTTTAGGACTAGCGGGAGAGGAAGAGACCCAGTACTTC.

The chain joins TRBV5-1 to TRBJ1-2, with 12 bases fitting TRBD1. Germline CDR1 SGHRS, CDR2 YFSETQ. The CDR3 has 16 residues. Unmatched junction bases numbered 12, after V lost 4 bases and J lost 8 bases. CDR3 nucleotides: TGCGCCAGCAGCCCCCAGCCGGGACAGGGGGCGGAGGGCTACACCTTC. It is translated as CASSPQPGQGAEGYTF.

The gene calls are TRBV9 and TRBJ1-2, with 7 bases lining up with TRBD1. The CDR3 is 16 residues long. V lost 0 bases to trimming and J lost 2 bases; unmatched junction nucleotides: 7. The V gene's germline CDR1 is SGDLS and CDR2 YYNGEE. CDR3 protein: CASSVEVGQSNYGYTF. The CDR3 region has the DNA TGTGCCAGCAGCGTAGAGGTGGGACAGAGCAACTATGGCTACACCTTC.

V is TRBV14 and J is TRBJ1-1, with TRBD1 matching 9 bases. V lost 1 base, J lost 3 bases, and 3 bases stayed unmatched. The CDR3 sequence is 15 residues long. In germline, CDR1 is SGHDN, CDR2 FVKESK. The CDR3 spells CASSQVTGGDTEAFF. The CDR3 DNA reads TGTGCCAGCAGCCAAGTGACAGGGGGGGACACTGAAGCTTTCTTT. The entire variable domain, with the rest obtained from reference TRBV14 and TRBJ1-1, is as follows: EAGVTQFPSHSVIEKGQTVTLRCDPISGHDNLYWYRRVMGKEIKFLLHFVKESKQDESGMPNNRFLAERTGGTYSTLKVQPAELEDSGVYFCASSQVTGGDTEAFFGQGTRLTVV.

The chain recombines TRBV24-1 with TRBJ2-7, with a tentative D call TRBD2 (5 bases). CDR1 and CDR2 (germline): KGHDR, SFDVKD. V lost 3 bases and J lost 4, with 6 bases in between. The CDR3 runs to 12 residues. In DNA form, the CDR3 reads TGTGCCACCAGTGATCAGCGGTACGAGCAGTACTTC. Translating gives CATSDQRYEQYF.

V and J are TRBV7-8 and TRBJ1-2; TRBD1 might be the D (5 bases). Germline CDR1 is SGHVS and CDR2 is FQNEAQ. Trimming removed 1 base at V and 6 bases at J, with 9 bases between. The CDR3 length is 13 residues. The CDR3 sequence: CASSLGSGNGYTF. CDR3 bases: TGTGCCAGCAGCTTAGGGTCAGGGAATGGCTACACCTTC. Looking up the rest from reference TRBV7-8 and TRBJ1-2 gives the full variable domain: GAGVSQSPRYKVAKRGQDVALRCDPISGHVSLFWYQQALGQGPEFLTYFQNEAQLDKSGLPSDRFFAERPEGSVSTLKIQRTQQEDSAVYLCASSLGSGNGYTFGSGTRLTVV.

This rearrangement joins TRBV6-2 or TRBV6-3 to TRBJ2-7; D not resolved. The V end lost 2 bases, the J end lost 9 bases, and 14 bases lay between the germline ends. CDR1 is MNHEY and CDR2 is SVGEGT in the germline V gene. The CDR3 extends over 13 amino acids. The CDR3 is CASSYVKDGGQYF. Written as DNA, the CDR3 is TGTGCCAGCAGTTACGTAAAAGACGGCGGGCAGTACTTC.

This chain links TRBV5-1 with TRBJ2-5; 7 nucleotides agree with TRBD1. The CDR3 spans 15 residues. After removal of 5 bases from V and 2 bases from J, the junction contained 9 bases not matched to a gene. Germline values: CDR1 SGHRS, CDR2 YFSETQ. The CDR3 DNA reads as TGCGCCAGCAGACCGGGACAGATAAGTCAAGAGACCCAGTACTTC. Translation gives CASRPGQISQETQYF.